This T cell receptor (beta chain) appears in the sequencing data of a study of T cell clonality in common variable immunodeficiency. Overall study results and limits: Compared with healthy controls, CVID subjects showed increased TCRbeta clonality, mostly in about a third. Authors noted CVID clonality's cause needs subpopulation repertoire sequencing. CVID subjects shared fewer TCRbeta clones than healthy controls did.

As for this clone: The antigen is undetermined. This clone may be a read error of a much larger clone one base away. The observed sequence ends 3 residues before the CDR3 terminus, with the missing tail filled in from the germline J gene.

This CDR3 contains 13 residues. Germline values: CDR1 DFQATT, CDR2 SNEGSKA (reference sequence). After removal of 6 bases from V and 5 bases from J, the junction contained 7 bases not matched to a gene. Each donor provided 5 to 8 ml of heparinized whole blood. Sequencing used immunoSEQ multiplex PCR; TCRdb keeps in-frame clones, though not all of them. The specimen has approximately 81,000 clones, none found just once. The sequence was collected from a person aged 18 to 75 in good health. Material for sequencing was peripheral blood mononuclear cells. The chain has TRBV20-1 and TRBJ2-5; 9 bases are shared with TRBD2. CDR3 DNA, as far as it was read: TGCAGTGCCCCGCTGGGACTAGCTGAGACC. This encodes CSAPLGLAET. The CDR3 in its entirety is CSAPLGLAETQYF.